The clone carrying this T cell receptor (beta chain) appeared a single time. Authors' processing steps: Reference gene primer amplification gave estimated nucleated cell counts. Clones were read by immunoSEQ multiplex PCR, and TCRdb kept only the in-frame ones, dropping some. The V and J calls and clone size come from that table; D and trimming were worked out from the DNA. The data hold about 380,000 clones, with roughly 91% observed a single time. The data belong to a study of blood T cell repertoires in COVID-19. V was cut by 0 bases and J by 5 bases, with 8 bases left in between. The CDR3 spans 13 residues. Germline CDR1 reads SGHRS; CDR2 reads YFSETQ.

The receptor's source is a woman aged 18-30 years who had recovered from COVID-19. The chain uses TRBV5-1 and TRBJ1-2; tentative D call: TRBD1 (5 bases). Specimen: PBMCs or T cells enriched from blood (not recorded which). CDR3 sequence: CASSLGTSYGYTF. The CDR3 region has the DNA TGCGCCAGCAGCTTGGGGACATCTTATGGCTACACCTTC.